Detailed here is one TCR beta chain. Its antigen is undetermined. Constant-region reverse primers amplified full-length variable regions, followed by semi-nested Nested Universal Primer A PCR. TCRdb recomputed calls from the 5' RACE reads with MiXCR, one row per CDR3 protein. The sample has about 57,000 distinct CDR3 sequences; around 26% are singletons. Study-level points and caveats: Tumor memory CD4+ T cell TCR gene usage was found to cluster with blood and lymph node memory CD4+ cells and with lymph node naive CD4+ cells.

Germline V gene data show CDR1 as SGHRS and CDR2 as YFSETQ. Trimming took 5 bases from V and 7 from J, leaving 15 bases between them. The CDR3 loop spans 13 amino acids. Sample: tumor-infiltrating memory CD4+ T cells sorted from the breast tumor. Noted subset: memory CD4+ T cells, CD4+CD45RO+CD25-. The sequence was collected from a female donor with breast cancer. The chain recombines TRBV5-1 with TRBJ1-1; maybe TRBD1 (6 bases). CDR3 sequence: CASRYRDGGEAFF. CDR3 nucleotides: TGCGCCAGCAGGTACAGGGATGGTGGTGAAGCTTTCTTT.